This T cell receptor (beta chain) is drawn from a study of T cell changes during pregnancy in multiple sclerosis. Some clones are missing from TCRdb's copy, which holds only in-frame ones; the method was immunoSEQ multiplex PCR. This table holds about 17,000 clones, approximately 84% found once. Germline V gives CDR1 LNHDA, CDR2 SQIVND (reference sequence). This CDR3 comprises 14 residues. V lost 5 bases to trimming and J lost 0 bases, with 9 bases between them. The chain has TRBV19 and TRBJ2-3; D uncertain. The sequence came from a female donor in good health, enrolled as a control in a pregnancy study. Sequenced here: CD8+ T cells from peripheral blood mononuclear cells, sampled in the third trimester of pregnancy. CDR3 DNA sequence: TGTGCCAGTAGTCTGGCGGATAGCACAGATACGCAGTATTTT. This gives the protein CASSLADSTDTQYF.